The 3 T cell receptor beta chains given below trace back to one sample, sequenced in a study of blood T cell repertoires in COVID-19. Method: immunoSEQ multiplex PCR; TCRdb's copy keeps in-frame clones and lacks some. In the table there are around 200,000 clones, approximately 86% of which are singletons. Sequenced: peripheral blood. These receptors were obtained from a woman older than 75 with acute or convalescent COVID-19.

This chain joins TRBV4-1 and TRBJ2-2; D might be TRBD1 (5 bases). The V end was cut by 0 bases, the J end by 5 bases, with 19 bases between. This CDR3 has 18 residues. Per germline, CDR1 MGHRA and CDR2 YSYEKL. Here the CDR3 reads CASSQEGWGRSRTGELFF. CDR3 nucleotide sequence: TGCGCCAGCAGCCAAGAAGGGTGGGGCAGGAGTCGGACCGGGGAGCTGTTTTTT.

V usage is TRBV4-1 and J usage is TRBJ2-7, with D possibly TRBD1 on 6 matching bases. V lost 2 bases, J lost 5 bases, and 16 bases lay in between. Per the germline V gene, CDR1 is MGHRA and CDR2 is YSYEKL. The CDR3 extends over 15 amino acids. CDR3 in DNA: TGCGCCAGCAGCCAAAACCGGGACAAAATTCACGAGCAGTACTTC. The encoded protein is CASSQNRDKIHEQYF.

The chain couples TRBV7-9 to TRBJ2-1; possibly TRBD2 for D (6 bases). Trimming left V 5 bases short and J 12 bases short, with 14 bases between. The germline CDR1 and CDR2 sequences are SEHNR and FQNEAQ (reference sequence). The CDR3 has 12 amino acids. DNA for the CDR3: TGTGCCAGCAGCCTGACTAGTGAAGGGCAGTTCTTC. Protein: CASSLTSEGQFF.